Listed below are T cell receptor beta chains from one sample, sequenced in a study of blood T cell repertoires in COVID-19. Clones were sequenced by immunoSEQ multiplex PCR, and TCRdb holds only the in-frame ones, with some missing. The sample lists some 250,000 clones, approximately 91% occurring once. The sample consisted of PBMCs or T cells enriched from blood (not recorded which). The receptors were sampled from a human donor in a cohort exposed to, infected with or recovered from COVID-19 (not recorded which). The donor label of this sample is uncertain. Each CDR3 is given with its conserved first and last residue. D genes are given only for firm matches. The size field is filled for only some rows; it gives once, few, many or a size class.

V: TRBV12-5; size: few; D: NA; J: TRBJ1-5; DNA: TGTGCTAGTGCCTTGGGGGCCAATCAGCCCCAGCATTTT; CDR3: CASALGANQPQHF
V: TRBV24-1; size: NA; D: TRBD2; J: TRBJ2-1; DNA: TGTGCCACCAGTGATTTGGGGCGGGGGGGCAGATATGAGCAGTTCTTC; CDR3: CATSDLGRGGRYEQFF
V: TRBV9; size: NA; D: TRBD1; J: TRBJ1-6; DNA: TGTGCCAGCAGCGACCACCTGGGACAGGGCAATAATTCACCCCTCCACTTT; CDR3: CASSDHLGQGNNSPLHF
V: TRBV30; size: NA; D: NA; J: TRBJ2-1; DNA: TGTGCCTGGAGTGTATCCGGGGGTGGTGAGCAGTTCTTC; CDR3: CAWSVSGGGEQFF
V: TRBV13; size: NA; D: TRBD2; J: TRBJ2-5; DNA: TGTGCCAGTCTACTAGCGGGGGGTGAGACCCAGTACTTC; CDR3: CASLLAGGETQYF
V: TRBV7-2; size: NA; D: NA; J: TRBJ2-7; DNA: TGTGCCAGCAGCTCAAAGCTGGGGCCCCCCTACGAGCAGTACTTC; CDR3: CASSSKLGPPYEQYF
V: TRBV7-8; size: NA; D: NA; J: TRBJ1-1; DNA: TGTGCCAGCTCGAGCTACGGGGACACTGAAGCTTTCTTT; CDR3: CASSSYGDTEAFF
V: TRBV6-5; size: NA; D: TRBD1; J: TRBJ1-1; DNA: TGTGCCAGCGGTCCGACAGGGGGAATCCCTGAAGCTTTCTTT; CDR3: CASGPTGGIPEAFF
V: TRBV18; size: few; D: TRBD1; J: TRBJ1-2; DNA: TGTGCCAGCTCACGGGGACAGCAGGCCCCAGCAACGTCCTATGGCTACACCTTC; CDR3: CASSRGQQAPATSYGYTF
V: TRBV21-1; size: NA; D: NA; J: TRBJ2-3; DNA: TGTGCCAGCAGCAAGGGGCGCAGAAATCTTAGCACAGATACGCAGTATTTT; CDR3: CASSKGRRNLSTDTQYF
V: TRBV5-1; size: NA; D: TRBD1; J: TRBJ1-2; DNA: TGCGCCAGCAGCTTGTCAGGGGGCAACTATGGCTACACCTTC; CDR3: CASSLSGGNYGYTF
V: TRBV9; size: once; D: NA; J: TRBJ2-3; DNA: TGTGCCAGCAGCGTAGGGTCAGGGAGCACAGATACGCAGTATTTT; CDR3: CASSVGSGSTDTQYF
V: TRBV10-1; size: NA; D: NA; J: TRBJ2-3; DNA: TGCGCCAGCAGTGAGTCGGGCAGCACAGATACGCAGTATTTT; CDR3: CASSESGSTDTQYF